The 14 T cell receptor beta chains below were found in one sample sequenced in a study of cytomegalovirus exposure and HLA in healthy donors. Primers included in the PCR were 60 Vbeta and 13 Jbeta primers. Sequencing used immunoSEQ multiplex PCR; TCRdb keeps in-frame clones, though not all of them. Of about 61,000 clones in the sample, roughly 90% were seen once. Sequences were obtained from PBMCs. The source is a man aged 25-40 years in good health and CMV-seropositive.

The chain employs TRBV4-2 and TRBJ1-5; D ambiguous. Germline assignment: CDR1 LGHNA and CDR2 YNFKEQ. CDR3 size: 17 residues. Trimming removed 0 bases from V and 0 bases from J, with 12 bases in between. The DNA for the CDR3 is TGTGCCAGCAGCCAAGATTCAGCCGGACTTAGCAATCAGCCCCAGCATTTT. This codes for CASSQDSAGLSNQPQHF.

Turning to this clone: Distinct nucleotide sequences in the sample also encode this CDR3. J is TRBJ1-1 and V is TRBV6-5; 7 bases match TRBD1. V lost 0 bases, J lost 5 bases, and 3 bases stayed unmatched. CDR1 and CDR2 (germline): MNHEY, SVGAGI. This CDR3 has 14 amino acids. The CDR3 loop is CASSYSTGITEAFF. CDR3 in DNA: TGTGCCAGCAGTTACTCGACAGGGATTACTGAAGCTTTCTTT.

The CDR3 DNA reads TGTGCCAGCAGTTTTTGGTACTGGAGCTCCTACAATGAGCAGTTCTTC. Encoded protein: CASSFWYWSSYNEQFF. V usage is TRBV27 and J usage is TRBJ2-1; D gene unclear. From germline, CDR1 is MNHEY and CDR2 SMNVEV (reference sequence). V dropped 3 bases and J dropped 0 bases, with 12 bases sitting between them. The CDR3 runs to 16 residues.

J is TRBJ2-3 and V is TRBV29-1, with D possibly matching TRBD2 (6 bases). Trimming cost V 7 bases and J 2 bases, with 7 bases left between them. In germline, CDR1 is SQVTM, CDR2 ANQGSEA. This CDR3 has 11 amino acids. CDR3: CSGRDTDTQYF. DNA of the CDR3: TGCAGCGGGCGGGACACAGATACGCAGTATTTT.

V and J are TRBV30 and TRBJ2-7; TRBD1 might be the D (5 bases). With 0 bases removed from V and 6 bases from J, the gap between germline ends came to 12 bases. Germline V gene sequence: CDR1 GTSNPN, CDR2 SVGIG (reference sequence). The CDR3 has 13 residues. This CDR3 is CAWSVPGLGEQYF. The CDR3 nucleotides are TGTGCCTGGAGTGTACCAGGGCTCGGCGAGCAGTACTTC.

The rearrangement uses TRBV7-6 and TRBJ1-1, with a weak D call TRBD1 (5 bases). The V end lost 2 bases, the J end lost 4 bases, and 14 bases lay between the germline ends. Germline-derived CDR1 and CDR2 are SGHVS and FNYEAQ. There are 15 residues in the CDR3. Here the CDR3 reads CASSLMEGKGTEAFF. The CDR3 DNA reads TGTGCCAGCAGCTTAATGGAGGGGAAGGGCACTGAAGCTTTCTTT.

The chain combines TRBV30 with TRBJ1-5; D remains ambiguous. This CDR3 region has 14 residues. CDR1 is GTSNPN, CDR2 SVGIG, per germline (reference sequence). Trimming removed 0 bases from V and 1 base from J, with 7 bases in between. CDR3 sequence (DNA): TGTGCCTGGAGTGTACTGACAAGCAATCAGCCCCAGCATTTT. Translation: CAWSVLTSNQPQHF.

This clone was counted between two and nine times. The genes are TRBV10-3 and TRBJ2-1, with a tentative D call TRBD2 (7 bases). The germline CDR1 and CDR2 sequences are ENHRY and SYGVKD. The CDR3 totals 18 residues. Trimming shortened V by 2 bases and J by 1 base, and 18 bases separated the two germline ends. The CDR3 loop reads CAISELGLGGASYNEQFF. For the CDR3, the DNA is TGTGCCATCAGTGAGCTCGGACTAGGGGGAGCGTCCTACAATGAGCAGTTCTTC.

This chain links TRBV28 with TRBJ1-2; D uncertain. The CDR3 extends over 13 amino acids. Germline V gene lookup returns CDR1 MDHEN and CDR2 SYDVKM. Trimming took off 10 bases at V and 3 bases at J, with 15 bases between the two ends. The DNA for the CDR3 is TGTGCCACCCAGATTCCGCAAGACTATGGCTACACCTTC. It is translated as CATQIPQDYGYTF.

The chain couples TRBV11-2 to TRBJ2-7; D perhaps matches TRBD1 (5 bases). Trimming stripped 4 bases from V and 2 bases from J, with 15 bases between. This CDR3 has 15 residues. Per germline, CDR1 SGHAT and CDR2 FQNNGV. CDR3 protein: CASSSSRQSPYEQYF. In nucleotides, the CDR3 is TGTGCCAGCAGCTCTAGTAGACAGAGCCCCTACGAGCAGTACTTC.

V usage is TRBV6-4 and J usage is TRBJ2-1; 8 nucleotides align to TRBD2. Looked up from germline, CDR1 is MRHNA and CDR2 is SNTAGT. The trim removed 2 bases at V and 3 bases at J, leaving 6 bases unmatched. This CDR3 spans 16 amino acids. CDR3 DNA sequence: TGTGCCAGCAGTGACAGGTGGCGGGAGGACTACAATGAGCAGTTCTTC. Its translation is CASSDRWREDYNEQFF.

V usage is TRBV19 and J usage is TRBJ2-5; 8 nucleotides line up with TRBD2. The CDR3 runs 15 residues. Germline V gene data show CDR1 as LNHDA and CDR2 as SQIVND (reference sequence). Germline trimming cut 2 bases from V and 2 bases from J; bases unmatched to any gene: 4. CDR3 residues: CASSILAGGQETQYF. CDR3 nucleotides: TGTGCCAGTAGTATATTGGCGGGAGGACAAGAGACCCAGTACTTC.

The gene calls are TRBV30 and TRBJ1-2, with 10 bases lining up with TRBD1. The CDR3 contains 14 residues. The V and J ends lost 3 bases and 5 bases, in that order; junction bases with no gene match: 6. Germline V gives CDR1 GTSNPN, CDR2 SVGIG (reference sequence). The CDR3 nucleotides are TGTGCCTGGAGCTTGACAGGGGGCTTATATGGCTACACCTTC. It codes for CAWSLTGGLYGYTF. Variable domain in full (rest from reference TRBV30 and TRBJ1-2): SQTIHQWPATLVQPVGSPLSLECTVEGTSNPNLYWYRQAAGRGLQLLFYSVGIGQISSEVPQNLSASRPQDRQFILSSKKLLLSDSGFYLCAWSLTGGLYGYTFGSGTRLTVV.

The V call is TRBV7-2, the J call TRBJ2-3, with D maybe TRBD1 (6 bases). Germline V lookup: CDR1 SGHTA, CDR2 FQGNSA. The CDR3 consists of 17 residues. With 0 bases removed from V and 4 bases from J, the gap between germline ends came to 17 bases. The CDR3 DNA sequence: TGTGCCAGCAGCTTAGCGCGAGGGGGAGAAGGACCAGATACGCAGTATTTT. This translates into CASSLARGGEGPDTQYF.